Reported below is one TCR beta chain. The data derive from a study of blood T cell repertoires in COVID-19. Study-wide background: Spain, Italy and the United States supplied samples that represented acute and convalescent COVID-19. Nucleic acid was either cDNA or gDNA, and it came from T cells, B-cell-depleted T cells, or PBMCs.

This CDR3 region has 14 residues. The V end was cut by 2 bases, the J end by 4 bases, with 12 bases between. Looked up from germline, CDR1 is SGHKS and CDR2 is YYEKEE (reference sequence). As handled by the study authors: Cell counts per sample came from amplifying reference gene primers. The assay was immunoSEQ multiplex PCR, and TCRdb's table has in-frame clones only and misses some. The D gene and trimming were derived from the DNA, and the V and J assignments and clone size from that table. This sample has hundreds of thousands of clones; around 87% occur once, and the top ten carry about 2.2%. This sequence was found in a woman between 45 and 65 years old who had recovered from COVID-19. V and J are TRBV5-5 and TRBJ2-5, with D possibly TRBD1 on 6 matching bases. Input material: peripheral blood. CDR3 in amino acids: CASSFGQQTETQYF. The CDR3 DNA reads as TGTGCCAGCAGCTTTGGACAGCAGACAGAGACCCAGTACTTC.